This TCR beta chain emerged from a study of blood T cell repertoires in COVID-19. The wider study: COVID-19 samples, acute and convalescent, were from the United States, Italy and Spain. T cells, B-cell-depleted T cells, or PBMCs provided the cDNA or gDNA that served as material.

V shed 6 bases and J 6 bases; nucleotides not matched to a gene: 8. The length of the CDR3 is 14 residues. Per the germline V gene, CDR1 is MNHEY and CDR2 is SMNVEV (reference sequence). The protocol was immunoSEQ multiplex PCR, while the TCRdb copy is restricted to in-frame clones and leaves out a portion. Of approximately 50,000 clones in the sample, roughly 85% were seen once. The rearrangement uses TRBV27 and TRBJ1-2, with TRBD1 matching 9 bases. Sequencing was performed on peripheral blood. This TCR was sampled from a human donor in a cohort sampled during active COVID-19. This chain's CDR3 is CASSPGTGRDGYTF. CDR3 nucleotide sequence: TGTGCCAGCAGCCCCGGGACAGGGCGGGATGGCTACACCTTC.